This is a list of T cell receptor beta chains from one sample in a study of T cells in Graves' hyperthyroidism and ophthalmopathy. Via MiXCR, TCRdb re-called the multiplex PCR reads, giving one row per CDR3 protein. Among about 770,000 distinct CDR3 sequences listed, roughly a sixth were seen once. The sequencing sample was made of blood. All receptors come from a woman between 45 and 60 years old with Graves' hyperthyroidism that later progressed to Graves' ophthalmopathy. Both conserved end residues are part of each CDR3. The D gene is left open where the match is weak. Clone size is shown for a subset of rows, as once, few, many or a class of expanded clone.

TRBD1	TRBV6-1	TRBJ1-4	many	CASSSRDRDEKLFF	TGTGCCAGCAGTTCGCGGGACAGGGATGAAAAACTGTTTTTT
NA	TRBV5-1	TRBJ2-7	NA	CASSSGPSSYEQYF	TGCGCCAGCAGCTCGGGCCCCAGCTCCTACGAGCAGTACTTC
TRBD2	TRBV14	TRBJ2-3	many	CASSQVLAAADTQYF	TGTGCCAGCAGCCAAGTTCTAGCGGCCGCAGATACGCAGTATTTT
NA	TRBV6-5	TRBJ1-5	few	CASSYSRDQPQHF	TGTGCCAGCAGTTACTCGAGAGATCAGCCCCAGCATTTT
TRBD2	TRBV7-8	TRBJ2-3	NA	CASRAGTSGNFLTDTQYF	TGTGCCAGCAGGGCCGGGACTAGCGGGAATTTCCTTACAGATACGCAGTATTTT
NA	TRBV12-3/TRBV12-4	TRBJ2-5	many	CASSFSDPAETQYF	TGTGCCAGCAGTTTCTCGGACCCCGCGGAGACCCAGTACTTC
NA	TRBV7-2	TRBJ1-3	few	CASSLAGSGGNTIYF	TGTGCCAGCAGCTTAGCGGGGTCAGGGGGAAACACCATATATTTT
TRBD1	TRBV7-2	TRBJ2-7	few	CASSSRQGLHYEQYF	TGTGCCAGCAGCTCCCGACAGGGGCTACACTACGAGCAGTACTTC
NA	TRBV5-1	TRBJ1-4	few	CASRPMGATNEKLFF	TGCGCCAGCAGGCCAATGGGAGCAACTAATGAAAAACTGTTTTTT
TRBD1	TRBV25-1	TRBJ2-5	few	CASNPGQGGQETQYF	TGTGCCAGCAACCCGGGACAGGGAGGGCAAGAGACCCAGTACTTC
NA	TRBV3-1	TRBJ1-1	NA	CASSRKGVTEAFF	TGTGCCAGCAGCCGAAAAGGGGTCACTGAAGCTTTCTTT
TRBD2	TRBV7-3	TRBJ2-1	many	CASSFNRASGGSLYNEQFF	TGTGCCAGCAGCTTTAATCGGGCTAGCGGGGGTTCACTCTACAATGAGCAGTTCTTC
TRBD1	TRBV12-3/TRBV12-4	TRBJ2-2	few	CASSSRAGGTGELFF	TGTGCCAGCAGTTCCCGAGCAGGGGGAACCGGGGAGCTGTTTTTT
TRBD1	TRBV9	TRBJ1-2	few	CASSGRDRDQGDYGYTF	TGTGCCAGCAGTGGCCGGGACAGGGATCAGGGTGACTATGGCTACACCTTC
NA	TRBV7-9	TRBJ1-2	NA	CASSLGGAPGYTF	TGTGCCAGCAGCTTAGGTGGGGCGCCTGGCTACACCTTC
NA	TRBV10-2	TRBJ1-1	few	CASTIVRGNTEAFF	TGCGCCAGCACGATAGTCAGGGGAAACACTGAAGCTTTCTTT
NA	TRBV9	TRBJ1-5	many	CASSVGPDSYSNQPQHF	TGTGCCAGCAGCGTAGGTCCCGACAGTTATAGCAATCAGCCCCAGCATTTT
NA	TRBV28	TRBJ1-1	many	CASSSQLGVWTEAFF	TGTGCCAGCAGCTCTCAACTAGGGGTATGGACTGAAGCTTTCTTT
TRBD1	TRBV4-2	TRBJ1-6	few	CASSLLRDRGSPLHF	TGTGCCAGCAGCCTCCTCCGGGACAGAGGTTCACCCCTCCACTTT
NA	TRBV12-5	TRBJ2-5	many	CASGWGSTQETQYF	TGTGCTAGTGGTTGGGGCAGTACACAAGAGACCCAGTACTTC
NA	TRBV5-8	TRBJ1-1	NA	CASSLDSFYTEAFF	TGTGCCAGCAGCTTGGACTCTTTCTACACTGAAGCTTTCTTT
TRBD1	TRBV30	TRBJ2-2	NA	CASTGDRGLGELFF	TGTGCCTCGACTGGGGACAGGGGTCTCGGGGAGCTGTTTTTT
NA	TRBV3-1	TRBJ1-2	many	CASSLGLNGYTF	TGTGCCAGCAGCCTGGGACTAAATGGCTACACCTTC
NA	TRBV29-1	TRBJ2-5	few	CSVDGPGLRGTQYF	TGCAGCGTTGATGGCCCCGGGCTCCGCGGGACCCAGTACTTC
NA	TRBV28	TRBJ1-2	NA	CASSLIGQPAGSLYGYTF	TGTGCCAGCAGTCTAATAGGACAGCCAGCTGGTTCTCTCTATGGCTACACCTTC
NA	TRBV24-1	TRBJ2-3	NA	CATSESRGPRTDTQYF	TGTGCCACCAGTGAATCCCGGGGGCCACGCACAGATACGCAGTATTTT
NA	TRBV11-3	TRBJ1-1	NA	CGSSLAWGVGTEAFF	TGTGGCAGCAGCCTCGCTTGGGGGGTAGGCACTGAAGCTTTCTTT
NA	TRBV7-3	TRBJ2-3	many	CASSDRTDTQYF	TGTGCCAGCAGCGATCGCACAGATACGCAGTATTTT
NA	TRBV7-9	TRBJ1-6	many	CASSLGSSYNSPLHF	TGTGCCAGCAGCTTGGGGAGCTCCTATAATTCACCCCTCCACTTT
TRBD2	TRBV20-1	TRBJ2-5	many	CSATAGTSVQTQYF	TGCAGTGCTACGGCCGGGACTAGCGTACAGACCCAGTACTTC
TRBD1	TRBV19	TRBJ1-3	few	CASILQGARNTIYF	TGTGCCAGTATTCTGCAGGGGGCAAGAAACACCATATATTTT
NA	TRBV6-1	TRBJ1-5	few	CASSESEVGNQPQHF	TGTGCCAGCAGTGAATCTGAGGTTGGCAATCAGCCCCAGCATTTT
NA	TRBV19	TRBJ2-3	once	CASSMSGAGADTQYF	TGTGCCAGTAGTATGTCGGGGGCTGGGGCAGATACGCAGTATTTT
NA	TRBV7-3	TRBJ1-6	few	CASSLKGAGRGGSCNSPLHF	TGTGCCAGCAGCTTAAAAGGTGCAGGGAGGGGTGGTTCGTGCAATTCACCCCTCCACTTT
NA	TRBV28	TRBJ1-1	NA	CASGSTGEGYYTEAFF	TGTGCCAGCGGTTCCACGGGGGAGGGTTACTACACTGAAGCTTTCTTT
NA	TRBV3-1	TRBJ1-5	many	CASSQEGGASNQPQHF	TGTGCCAGCAGCCAAGAAGGGGGGGCGAGCAATCAGCCCCAGCATTTT
NA	TRBV3-1	TRBJ1-1	many	CASSKGLNTEAFF	TGTGCCAGCAGCAAGGGCCTGAACACTGAAGCTTTCTTT
NA	TRBV10-3	TRBJ2-2	NA	CAISGPTENTGELFF	TGTGCCATCAGCGGGCCGACTGAGAACACCGGGGAGCTGTTTTTT
NA	TRBV7-2	TRBJ2-4	many	CASSPTEAKNIQYF	TGTGCCAGCAGCCCGACAGAAGCCAAAAACATTCAGTACTTC
TRBD2	TRBV19	TRBJ2-2	few	CASSVSGDNTGELFF	TGTGCCAGTAGTGTTAGCGGGGATAACACCGGGGAGCTGTTTTTT
NA	TRBV10-3	TRBJ1-5	NA	CAISTGQNNQSQHF	TGTGCCATCAGTACCGGACAGAACAATCAGTCTCAGCATTTT
NA	TRBV27	TRBJ2-3	NA	CASSSRRGQNTDTQYF	TGTGCCAGCAGTTCTCGAAGAGGACAGAACACAGATACGCAGTATTTT
NA	TRBV10-3	TRBJ1-6	few	CAIRAGELSSYNSPLHF	TGTGCCATCAGGGCAGGAGAACTAAGCTCCTATAATTCACCCCTCCACTTT
TRBD1	TRBV18	TRBJ1-5	many	CASSPRTGEVGQPQHF	TGTGCCAGCTCACCACGGACAGGGGAAGTGGGTCAGCCCCAGCATTTT
NA	TRBV19	TRBJ1-1	NA	CASSIRGARNTEAFF	TGTGCCAGTAGTATAAGGGGGGCCCGGAACACTGAAGCTTTCTTT
TRBD1	TRBV18	TRBJ1-1	many	CASSQLTGPLNTEAFF	TGTGCCAGCTCACAATTGACAGGGCCATTGAACACTGAAGCTTTCTTT
NA	TRBV3-1	TRBJ2-3	many	CASSRGKDTDTQYF	TGTGCCAGCAGCCGCGGGAAGGACACAGATACGCAGTATTTT
NA	TRBV10-3	TRBJ1-5	NA	CAISEGVYSNQPQHF	TGTGCCATCAGTGAGGGTGTCTATAGCAATCAGCCCCAGCATTTT
NA	TRBV18	TRBJ1-3	NA	CASSPMGASGNTIYF	TGTGCCAGCTCACCGATGGGCGCCTCTGGAAACACCATATATTTT
NA	TRBV5-1	TRBJ2-1	many	CASRIDNNEQFF	TGCGCCAGCAGAATTGATAACAATGAGCAGTTCTTC
NA	TRBV7-9	TRBJ1-2	NA	CASSSDREGWHYGYTF	TGTGCCAGCAGCTCCGATAGGGAGGGTTGGCACTATGGCTACACCTTC
TRBD1	TRBV7-8	TRBJ1-2	few	CASSPRTGVSGYTF	TGTGCCAGCAGCCCGAGGACAGGGGTCAGCGGCTACACCTTC
NA	TRBV7-9	TRBJ1-3	NA	CASSARGSSGNTIYF	TGTGCCAGCAGCGCCAGGGGCAGCTCTGGAAACACCATATATTTT
NA	TRBV27	TRBJ1-2	many	CASSHLRDTALGYTF	TGTGCCAGCAGCCACCTCCGGGACACCGCGTTGGGCTACACCTTC